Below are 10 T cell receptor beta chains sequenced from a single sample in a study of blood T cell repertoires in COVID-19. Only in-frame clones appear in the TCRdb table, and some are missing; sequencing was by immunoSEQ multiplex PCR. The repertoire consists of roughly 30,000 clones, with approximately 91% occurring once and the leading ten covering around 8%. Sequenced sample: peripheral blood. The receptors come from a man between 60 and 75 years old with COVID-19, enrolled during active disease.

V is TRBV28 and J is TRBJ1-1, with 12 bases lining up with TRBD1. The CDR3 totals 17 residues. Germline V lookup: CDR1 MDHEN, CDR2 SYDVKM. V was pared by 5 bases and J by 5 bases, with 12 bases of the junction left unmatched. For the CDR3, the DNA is TGTGCCAGCAGTGCCCCGGGACAGGGGGCGCGTCGAACTGAAGCTTTCTTT. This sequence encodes CASSAPGQGARRTEAFF.

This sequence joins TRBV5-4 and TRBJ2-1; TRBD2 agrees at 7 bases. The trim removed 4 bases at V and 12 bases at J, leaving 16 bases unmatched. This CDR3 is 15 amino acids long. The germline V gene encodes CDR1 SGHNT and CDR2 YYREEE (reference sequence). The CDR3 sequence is CASSLGGGRDVSQFF. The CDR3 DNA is TGTGCCAGCAGCCTGGGCGGGGGAAGGGACGTCTCGCAGTTCTTC.

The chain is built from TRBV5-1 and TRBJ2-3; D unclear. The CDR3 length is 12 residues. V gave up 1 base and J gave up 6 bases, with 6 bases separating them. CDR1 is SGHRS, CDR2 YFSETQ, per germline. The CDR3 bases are TGCGCCAGCAGCTTGAGCTCCGATACGCAGTATTTT. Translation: CASSLSSDTQYF.

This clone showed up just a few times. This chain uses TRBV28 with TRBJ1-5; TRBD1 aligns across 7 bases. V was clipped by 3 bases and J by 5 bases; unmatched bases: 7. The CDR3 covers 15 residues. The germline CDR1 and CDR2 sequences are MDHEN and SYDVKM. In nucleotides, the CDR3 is TGTGCCAGCAGTTTCACGGGACAGAGACATCAGCCCCAGCATTTT. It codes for CASSFTGQRHQPQHF.

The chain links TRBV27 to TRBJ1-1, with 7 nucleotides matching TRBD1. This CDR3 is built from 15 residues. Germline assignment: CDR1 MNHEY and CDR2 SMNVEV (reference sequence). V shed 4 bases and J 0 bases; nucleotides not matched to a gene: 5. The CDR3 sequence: CASSSDRSLNTEAFF. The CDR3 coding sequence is TGTGCCAGCAGTTCGGACAGGTCGCTGAACACTGAAGCTTTCTTT.

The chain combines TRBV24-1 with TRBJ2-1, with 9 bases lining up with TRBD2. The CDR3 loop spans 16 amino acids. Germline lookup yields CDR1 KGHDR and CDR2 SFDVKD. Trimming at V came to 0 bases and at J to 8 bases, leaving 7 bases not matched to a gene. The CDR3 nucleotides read TGTGCCACCAGTGATTTGTTGGCGGGAGGGTCCGATGAGCAGTTCTTC. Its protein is CATSDLLAGGSDEQFF.

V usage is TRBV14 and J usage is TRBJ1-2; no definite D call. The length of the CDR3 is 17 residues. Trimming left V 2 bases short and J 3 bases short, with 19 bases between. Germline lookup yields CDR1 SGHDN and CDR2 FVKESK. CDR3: CASSQREMFGSYYGYTF. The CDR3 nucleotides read TGTGCCAGCAGCCAACGGGAAATGTTCGGGTCGTACTATGGCTACACCTTC.

The DNA for the CDR3 is TGTGCCAGCAGTATGGGAGGTGGGGGCGAGCAGTACTTC. Translation gives CASSMGGGGEQYF. This chain links TRBV6-5 with TRBJ2-7, with D possibly matching TRBD2 (6 bases). V was shortened by 5 bases and J by 6 bases, with 14 bases between the two germline ends. Germline assignment: CDR1 MNHEY and CDR2 SVGAGI. The CDR3 extends over 13 amino acids.

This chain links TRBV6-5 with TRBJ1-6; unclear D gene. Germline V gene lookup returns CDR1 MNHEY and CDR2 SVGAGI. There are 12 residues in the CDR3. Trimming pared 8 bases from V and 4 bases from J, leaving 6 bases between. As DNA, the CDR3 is TGTGCCAGCGGCCTTTATAATTCACCCCTCCACTTT. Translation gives CASGLYNSPLHF.

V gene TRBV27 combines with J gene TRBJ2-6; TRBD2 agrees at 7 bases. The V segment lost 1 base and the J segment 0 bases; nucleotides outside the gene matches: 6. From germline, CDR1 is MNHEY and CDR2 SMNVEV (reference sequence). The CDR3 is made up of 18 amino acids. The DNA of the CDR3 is TGTGCCAGCAGTTTATTAGGAGGGAGGGCCTCTGGGGCCAACGTCCTGACTTTC. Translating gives CASSLLGGRASGANVLTF.